The clone carrying this T cell receptor beta chain was seen just once. The entry originates in a study of CD8+ T cells in alopecia areata. Trimming stripped 0 bases from V and 3 bases from J, with 12 bases between. Germline CDR1 and CDR2: SEHNR and FQNEAQ (reference sequence). CDR3 length: 15 residues. The authors extracted RNA and reverse transcribed it into cDNA as the sequencing template. Method: immunoSEQ multiplex PCR; TCRdb's copy keeps in-frame clones and lacks some. The sample lists 180,000 or so clones; approximately 49% were seen once. As for treatment: oral pan-JAK inhibitor, 5-10 mg twice daily.

The chain couples TRBV7-9 to TRBJ2-7; D ambiguous. This sequence was found in a human donor with alopecia areata. The sample consisted of CD8+ T cells sorted from blood, taken at week 52, from a patient treated with tofacitinib. The CDR3 is CASSLAGRIGYEQYF. In DNA form, the CDR3 reads TGTGCCAGCAGCTTAGCAGGACGAATCGGCTACGAGCAGTACTTC.